The 30 T cell receptor beta chains below all came from one sample that was sequenced in a study of CD8 T cells in Susac syndrome. RNA, at about 0.45 to 1 ug, was reverse transcribed with random hexamers. TCRdb re-called the immunoSEQ multiplex PCR reads through MiXCR, storing one row per CDR3 protein. The sample lists 100,000 to 150,000 distinct CDR3 sequences; 90% to 95% were seen once. The sequencing input was CD8+ T cells from PBMCs. These receptors all stem from a human donor with multiple sclerosis.

The CDR3 bases are TGTGCCAGCTCCGGAGGGGGCTCCTACAATGAGCAGTTCTTC. Translating it yields CASSGGGSYNEQFF. The V call is TRBV12-3 or TRBV12-4, the J call TRBJ2-1, with D perhaps being TRBD1 or TRBD2 (6 bases each). V dropped 8 bases and J dropped 0 bases, with 11 bases sitting between them. The length of the CDR3 is 14 residues.

This chain joins TRBV27 and TRBJ2-3; the D is unclear. In germline, CDR1 is MNHEY, CDR2 SMNVEV (reference sequence). The CDR3 extends over 13 amino acids. Trimming stripped 6 bases from V and 1 base from J, with 8 bases between. CDR3 nucleotide sequence: TGTGCCAGCAGGGGGTTCCGCACAGATACGCAGTATTTT. Protein sequence: CASRGFRTDTQYF.

V is TRBV6-1 and J is TRBJ2-7, with unresolved D. The CDR3 runs to 15 residues. V dropped 3 bases and J dropped 2 bases, with 14 bases sitting between them. Germline CDR1 and CDR2: MNHNS and SASEGT. CDR3 region: CASSEPRTDTYEQYV. The CDR3 DNA reads as TGTGCCAGCAGTGAGCCGAGGACGGATACCTACGAGCAGTACGTC.

This clonotype appeared a few times. The genes are TRBV5-4 and TRBJ2-5; D is uncertain. Germline assignment: CDR1 SGHNT and CDR2 YYREEE (reference sequence). V lost 0 bases and J 3 bases, leaving 6 bases between the germline ends. The CDR3 covers 13 residues. The CDR3 loop is CASSLGRKETQYF. The DNA of the CDR3 is TGTGCCAGCAGCTTGGGCCGGAAAGAGACCCAGTACTTC.

The chain combines TRBV5-8 with TRBJ2-7; no definite D call. Trimming pared 3 bases from V and 4 bases from J, leaving 14 bases between. Germline assignment: CDR1 SGHTS and CDR2 YDEGEE. The CDR3 length is 14 residues. CDR3 DNA sequence: TGTGCCAGCAGCTCAGGACCAGACCCTTACGAGCAGTACTTC. Translation gives CASSSGPDPYEQYF.

CDR3 in DNA: TGTGCCGGATGGGAACGGGATTCGCAGTATTTT. This encodes CAGWERDSQYF. The J gene is TRBJ2-3, the V gene TRBV7-9; possibly TRBD2 for D (5 bases). The V gene's germline CDR1 is SEHNR and CDR2 FQNEAQ (reference sequence). The CDR3 loop spans 11 amino acids. V gave up 11 bases and J gave up 10 bases, with 16 bases separating them.

The V and J genes are TRBV4-2 and TRBJ2-1, with 14 bases lining up with TRBD2. Trimming cost V 8 bases and J 0 bases; bases outside gene matches: 15. CDR1 and CDR2 from the germline V gene are LGHNA and YNFKEQ. The CDR3 sequence is 20 residues long. CDR3 sequence: CASAGGTSGGRSSSYNEQFF. The DNA of the CDR3 is TGTGCCAGCGCGGGGGGGACTAGCGGGGGCCGATCGAGCTCCTACAATGAGCAGTTCTTC.

V and J are TRBV5-6 and TRBJ2-6; D not certain. Germline loops: CDR1 SGHDT, CDR2 YYEEEE. The CDR3 covers 15 residues. V was clipped by 0 bases and J by 12 bases, with 16 bases between them. CDR3 protein: CASSLVEEVPAVLTF. CDR3 sequence (DNA): TGTGCCAGCAGCTTGGTCGAAGAGGTCCCCGCCGTCCTGACTTTC.

V usage is TRBV7-9 and J usage is TRBJ2-3, with 13 bases lining up with TRBD2. After removal of 5 bases from V and 6 bases from J, the junction contained 17 bases not matched to a gene. CDR3 length equals 19 residues. Germline assignment: CDR1 SEHNR and CDR2 FQNEAQ (reference sequence). The CDR3 region has the DNA TGTGCCAGCAGCCCGCGTAATCCGACTAGCGGGGGGCCAGGGGATACGCAGTATTTT. It translates to CASSPRNPTSGGPGDTQYF.

The rearrangement joins TRBV14 to TRBJ2-5; the D call may be TRBD1 or TRBD2 (5 bases each). V dropped 1 base and J dropped 4 bases, with 10 bases sitting between them. There are 14 residues in the CDR3. Germline V CDR1 and CDR2: SGHDN, FVKESK. The CDR3 nucleotides are TGTGCCAGCAGCCAAGGGGACGCCCGAGAGACCCAGTACTTC. This gives the protein CASSQGDARETQYF.

The V and J genes are TRBV15 and TRBJ2-1; 9 bases agree with TRBD1. V trimming: 0 bases; J trimming: 6 bases; junction bases outside the gene matches: 3. The CDR3 extends over 15 amino acids. Germline CDR1 and CDR2: LNHNV and YYDKDF (reference sequence). The CDR3 here is CATSREMTGGNEQFF. For the CDR3, the DNA is TGTGCCACCAGCAGAGAGATGACAGGGGGCAATGAGCAGTTCTTC.

This clonotype was seen just once. The chain has TRBV12-5 and TRBJ1-2; no firm D call. Germline V CDR1 and CDR2: LGHNT, FRNRAP. There are 17 residues in the CDR3. The V end was cut by 1 base, the J end by 0 bases, with 15 bases between. Here the CDR3 reads CASGLGNHDLANYGYTF. For the CDR3, the DNA is TGTGCTAGTGGTTTGGGCAACCATGATTTAGCTAACTATGGCTACACCTTC.

V is TRBV18 and J is TRBJ2-1; TRBD2 is a possible D gene (5 bases). The CDR3 totals 16 residues. Per germline, CDR1 KGHSH and CDR2 LQKENI. V was clipped by 2 bases and J by 8 bases, with 19 bases between them. The CDR3 DNA reads TGTGCCAGCTCACCAGAAAGAGCTAGCCGCTTGGATGAGCAGTTCTTC. Its protein is CASSPERASRLDEQFF.

This clonotype was picked up one time. V and J are TRBV12-3 or TRBV12-4 and TRBJ1-4; 8 nucleotides match TRBD1. The V and J ends lost 3 bases and 8 bases, in that order; junction bases with no gene match: 8. The CDR3 has 15 amino acids. The CDR3 coding sequence is TGTGCCAGCAGTTTTTCGGACAGGGTAGGAGAAAAACTGTTTTTT. It encodes CASSFSDRVGEKLFF.

The V call is TRBV7-9, the J call TRBJ2-7; possibly TRBD1 for D (5 bases). CDR1 is SEHNR and CDR2 is FQNEAQ in the germline V gene (reference sequence). CDR3 length: 13 amino acids. The V gene lost 3 bases and the J gene lost 2 bases, with 8 bases spanning the gap. Here the CDR3 reads CASSFGRAYEQYV. CDR3 nucleotides: TGTGCCAGCAGCTTTGGCAGGGCCTACGAGCAGTACGTC.

The chain recombines TRBV9 with TRBJ2-1; 11 nucleotides agree with TRBD2. The V segment lost 3 bases and the J segment 1 base; nucleotides outside the gene matches: 9. The CDR3 consists of 18 residues. The V gene's germline CDR1 is SGDLS and CDR2 YYNGEE. CDR3 protein: CASSAAQGLAVSYNEQFF. In DNA form, the CDR3 reads TGTGCCAGCAGCGCCGCCCAGGGACTAGCGGTTTCCTACAATGAGCAGTTCTTC.

The CDR3 region is CASSDGDQGATEAFF. DNA for the CDR3: TGTGCCAGCAGCGATGGGGATCAGGGGGCCACTGAAGCTTTCTTT. J is TRBJ1-1 and V is TRBV7-9; TRBD1 matches 8 bases. V was clipped by 5 bases and J by 4 bases; unmatched bases: 9. The CDR3 is 15 residues long. The V gene's germline CDR1 is SEHNR and CDR2 FQNEAQ (reference sequence). Using reference TRBV7-9 and TRBJ1-1 for the parts outside the CDR3, the full variable domain is DTGVSQNPRHKITKRGQNVTFRCDPISEHNRLYWYRQTLGQGPEFLTYFQNEAQLEKSRLLSDRFSAERPKGSFSTLEIQRTEQGDSAMYLCASSDGDQGATEAFFGQGTRLTVV.

The chain carries TRBV28 and TRBJ2-2; TRBD1 aligns across 7 bases. J was trimmed by 7 bases and V by 6 bases; bases with no gene match: 17. In germline, CDR1 is MDHEN, CDR2 SYDVKM. The CDR3 is 17 amino acids. The CDR3, as DNA: TGTGCCAGCAGCTTAACAGGGGCCTCCCGAAGTGACGGGGAGCTGTTTTTT. Translation gives CASSLTGASRSDGELFF.

The V and J genes are TRBV12-5 and TRBJ2-7; D unresolved. Germline CDR1 LGHNT, CDR2 FRNRAP. The germline V and J ends were trimmed by 6 bases and 3 bases, with 12 bases remaining between them. The CDR3 is made up of 13 amino acids. The CDR3 DNA is TGTGCTAGTGGCACCGGACGGCACTACGAGCAGTACGTC. Residues: CASGTGRHYEQYV.

The chain has TRBV12-3 or TRBV12-4 and TRBJ2-7, with no clear D. The CDR3 is 13 residues long. V was shortened by 5 bases and J by 4 bases, with 12 bases between the two germline ends. This CDR3 is CASSPSVGYEQYV. DNA for the CDR3: TGTGCCAGCAGTCCCTCCGTGGGATACGAGCAGTACGTC.

This chain links TRBV7-2 with TRBJ2-7; no firm D call. V dropped 2 bases and J dropped 1 base, with 9 bases sitting between them. This CDR3 region has 14 residues. Germline V gives CDR1 SGHTA, CDR2 FQGNSA. CDR3 sequence: CASSLSLSSYEQYV. CDR3 nucleotide sequence: TGTGCCAGCAGCTTATCCCTATCTTCCTACGAGCAGTACGTC.

J is TRBJ1-2 and V is TRBV6-1; D unresolved. CDR3 length: 13 amino acids. Deletions cut 6 bases from V and 5 bases from J, with 13 bases between. The germline gives CDR1 MNHNS, CDR2 SASEGT. This CDR3 reads CASRLTGGYGYTF. For the CDR3, the DNA is TGTGCCAGCAGGTTGACCGGCGGGTATGGCTACACCTTC.

The gene calls are TRBV7-9 and TRBJ2-1, with unresolved D. Germline loops: CDR1 SEHNR, CDR2 FQNEAQ (reference sequence). Trimming took 4 bases from V and 0 from J, leaving 7 bases between them. The CDR3 spans 14 residues. Here the CDR3 reads CASSSVSSYNEQFF. CDR3 bases: TGTGCCAGCAGCTCCGTCAGCTCCTACAATGAGCAGTTCTTC.

The chain joins TRBV7-3 to TRBJ2-1, with 8 bases aligning to TRBD2. There are 20 residues in the CDR3. Per germline, CDR1 SGHTA and CDR2 FQGTGA. The V gene end was trimmed by 1 base and the J gene end by 5 bases; junction bases not matched to a gene: 19. The CDR3: CASSLIVASGPRLPHNEQFF. The CDR3 DNA reads as TGTGCCAGCAGCTTAATTGTCGCTAGCGGGCCCCGGCTCCCCCACAATGAGCAGTTCTTC. The whole variable domain, filled in from reference TRBV7-3 and TRBJ2-1, reads GAGVSQTPSNKVTEKGKYVELRCDPISGHTALYWYRQSLGQGPEFLIYFQGTGAADDSGLPNDRFFAVRPEGSVSTLKIQRTERGDSAVYLCASSLIVASGPRLPHNEQFFGPGTRLTVL.

The chain uses TRBV13 and TRBJ2-1, with D possibly matching TRBD2 (6 bases). V shed 8 bases and J shed 4 bases, with 15 bases lying between them. Germline CDR1 is PRHDT and CDR2 is FYEKMQ (reference sequence). The CDR3 spans 14 residues. CDR3 in DNA: TGTGCCAGCCGGACTACTGGGGGGTACAATGAGCAGTTCTTC. It specifies CASRTTGGYNEQFF.

In this sample, this clonotype turned up once. The rearrangement uses TRBV9 and TRBJ2-1; D is uncertain. Trimming left V 1 base short and J 7 bases short, with 9 bases between. CDR3 length: 13 amino acids. The V gene's germline CDR1 is SGDLS and CDR2 YYNGEE. CDR3: CASSVKGYNEQFF. Written as DNA, the CDR3 is TGTGCCAGCAGCGTAAAAGGCTATAATGAGCAGTTCTTC.

The rearrangement joins TRBV2 to TRBJ1-4; 12 nucleotides line up with TRBD1. This CDR3 is 17 amino acids long. V was clipped by 6 bases and J by 9 bases; unmatched bases: 14. Germline V gene data show CDR1 as SNHLY and CDR2 as FYNNEI. The CDR3 DNA follows: TGTGCCAGCAGACCGGGGACAGGGGGCGCGATGAGGAAAAAACTGTTTTTT. Translation gives CASRPGTGGAMRKKLFF. The full variable domain, its missing parts supplied by reference TRBV2 and TRBJ1-4, is EPEVTQTPSHQVTQMGQEVILRCVPISNHLYFYWYRQILGQKVEFLVSFYNNEISEKSEIFDDQFSVERPDGSNFTLKIRSTKLEDSAMYFCASRPGTGGAMRKKLFFGSGTQLSVL.

This clonotype occurred once. The V call is TRBV13, the J call TRBJ1-2; weak D call: TRBD1 (6 bases). This CDR3 region has 16 residues. Germline V gives CDR1 PRHDT, CDR2 FYEKMQ (reference sequence). V lost 5 bases, J lost 12 bases, and 28 bases lay in between. CDR3 nucleotides: TGTGCCAGCAGCGGGACCTCACCGGGACACCCATCGGGGGACACCTTC. As protein: CASSGTSPGHPSGDTF.

This chain links TRBV7-9 with TRBJ2-7, with D uncertain. Germline CDR1 SEHNR, CDR2 FQNEAQ (reference sequence). The CDR3 has 14 amino acids. V dropped 3 bases and J dropped 5 bases, with 14 bases sitting between them. In DNA form, the CDR3 reads TGTGCCAGCAGCTTTTCCTCGTCCTTGGACGAGCAGTACTTC. It yields the protein CASSFSSSLDEQYF.

The gene calls are TRBV7-9 and TRBJ2-3; maybe TRBD2 (6 bases). Germline V gives CDR1 SEHNR, CDR2 FQNEAQ (reference sequence). The CDR3 covers 17 residues. Trimming took off 3 bases at V and 7 bases at J, with 23 bases between the two ends. For the CDR3, the DNA is TGTGCCAGCAGCTTCCAACGACTAGTAGGCGAGGCGAATACGCAGTATTTT. Residues: CASSFQRLVGEANTQYF. Filled out from reference TRBV7-9 and TRBJ2-3, the complete variable domain reads DTGVSQNPRHKITKRGQNVTFRCDPISEHNRLYWYRQTLGQGPEFLTYFQNEAQLEKSRLLSDRFSAERPKGSFSTLEIQRTEQGDSAMYLCASSFQRLVGEANTQYFGPGTRLTVL.